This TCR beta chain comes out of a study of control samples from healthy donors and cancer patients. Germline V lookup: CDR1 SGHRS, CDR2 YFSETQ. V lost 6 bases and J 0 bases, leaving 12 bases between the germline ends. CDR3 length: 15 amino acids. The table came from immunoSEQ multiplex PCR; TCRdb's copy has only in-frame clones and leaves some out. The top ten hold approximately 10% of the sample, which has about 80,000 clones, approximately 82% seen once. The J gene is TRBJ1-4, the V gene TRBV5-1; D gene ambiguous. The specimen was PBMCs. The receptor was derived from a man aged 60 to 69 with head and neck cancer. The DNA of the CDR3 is TGCGCCAGCACCCCCGGGAGGGCAACTAATGAAAAACTGTTTTTT. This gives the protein CASTPGRATNEKLFF.